This TCR beta chain was obtained from a study of cytomegalovirus exposure and HLA in healthy donors (dated by TCRdb to the late 2010s). For the study in its entirety: An earlier analysis of fewer than 750 of the donors reported over 250 Gb of sequence data and 100 million to 120 million unique TCR beta sequences obtained from 180 million or so T cells. An early release that covered approximately 600 HLA-typed donors contained approximately 300 gigabases of sequencing data and roughly 84 million unique TCR sequences. The genetic ancestry cluster associated with self-reported Caucasian donors included around 76% of the approximately 410 genotyped donors. The study aimed to test whether signatures of past pathogen exposure could be identified by cataloging public T cell receptors. The study used immunosequencing to profile the T cell repertoires of 666 subjects and linked those repertoires to cytomegalovirus serostatus. Besides the first cohort of roughly 660 subjects, a separate validation cohort made up of 95 to 150 different subjects was used. To predict cytomegalovirus infection status, the study brought together high-throughput TCR immunosequencing, statistical association of individual TCRs with disease status, and machine learning. To study patterns of TCR occurrence, a later analysis re-analyzed previously published TCR beta repertoires from 666 donors and added high-resolution HLA genotyping. Rather than drawing on any new phenotypic data, the later analysis identified candidate immune exposures from TCR beta sequences and the way those sequences occurred across donors. In an earlier analysis of 587 of the donors, high-throughput TCR beta sequencing was used to judge whether each TCR beta V gene segment behaved as functional or pseudogenic. Donor age, sex, ethnicity and CMV serostatus were collected together with the repertoire data. A later genetic analysis used genome-wide SNP genotypes for about three fifths of the 666 donors, treating that subset as a discovery cohort. Every repertoire in the discovery cohort had been generated on one and the same sequencing platform. Class I and class II HLA loci were covered by the typing at four-digit resolution. The number of typed donors differed by locus: about 629-640 for A, B, C, DRB1 and DQB1; approximately 520 for DQA1; around 610 for DPA1; and around 450 for DPB1. Roughly 5 DR-DQ haplotypes were handled as single units for association and clustering, since linkage in the cohort was strong. Among some 410 genotyped donors of the cohort, an average of roughly 240,000 unique TCR beta nucleotide sequences were sequenced per donor, 15% to 20% of them non-productive. Points the paper makes about the study in general: In a later analysis, several top co-occurrence clusters were reported to appear linked to parvovirus B19, influenza, CMV and Epstein-Barr virus. The 87-base-pair reads could not distinguish some IMGT-functional V segments, including TRBV6-2 and TRBV6-3, so those segments were excluded. Compared with the roughly 600-donor mean, donors in an Asian-associated ancestry cluster had fewer N-insertions in productive TCRs, according to a later genetic analysis. The study gave a list of over 150 TCR beta chains associated with cytomegalovirus. Because HLA typing was missing for some donors at each locus, association tests included only the typed subset. The authors suggested that the approach could potentially be extended to other disease states and immunological phenotypes. A later analysis found that HLA-associated TCR beta chains were more clonally expanded and had lower generation probabilities than equally common non-associated chains. Presence/absence analyses assumed roughly uniform sequencing depth across donors, an assumption that may not hold. According to a later analysis, most CMV-associated TCR beta chains appeared to be HLA-restricted, and the HLA associations seemed to be driven largely by CMV exposure. Assigning TCR associations to individual alleles was difficult when HLA alleles, especially DR and DQ, strongly co-occurred. In both the original and validation cohorts, the classifier was reported to diagnose cytomegalovirus status with high specificity and sensitivity. Because counts were too low, seventeen rarely observed V segments, including chromosome 9 orphons, were excluded from the earlier analysis of around 640 of the donors. An association between a missense DCLRE1C variant and V-gene and J-gene trimming of TCR beta chains was found in a later genetic analysis and replicated in an independent cohort. According to a later analysis, TCR association rates differed among HLA loci, with DRB1 alleles showing the most associated TCRs and HLA-C alleles showing the fewest. The cohort was sequenced for TCR beta chains only, and without alpha or paired-chain data the features that could be detected were limited. Most TCR sequences were seen in very few donors, while some public TCRs were found in many individuals. Correlated functional status among segregating V segments might reflect linkage disequilibrium, but an unknown experimental factor could not be ruled out. A group of highly shared sequence variants was considered likely to be a technical artifact of the sequencing pipeline. Specific HLA alleles were associated with over 15,000 TCR beta sequences at a false discovery rate of 0.05 in a later analysis. CMV serostatus was the only immune exposure information available for the cohort. Broadly in line with IMGT annotations, most TCR beta V segments showed up in productive rearrangements about 90% or about 30% of the time in an earlier analysis of roughly 590 of the donors. A further reported finding was that TCR beta sequences accurately predicted the HLA-A and HLA-B alleles for most subjects in the first cohort. Three of the identified cytomegalovirus-associated TCR beta chains were confirmed in vitro to be specific for cytomegalovirus antigens.

The CDR3 sequence holds 13 residues, the cysteine and phenylalanine included. Of the read, only the CDR3 DNA is kept; its 39 bases are in frame from base 1. CDR1 and CDR2 were assigned from the germline V gene as MDHEN and SYDVKM. V and J lose 1 base and 11 bases, and a span of 14 bases separates them. A remark on this clone: Its antigen is currently not known. Base qualities are not at hand, and no much larger clone is one base apart.

The cohort comprised hundreds of healthy bone marrow donors. Cohort members were all nominally healthy when sampled, although unrecorded immune exposures were likely present. The donor was CMV seropositive and belonged to the group of more than 250 seropositive cohort members. Each donor provided a peripheral blood sample, and peripheral blood mononuclear cells were used for TCR beta sequencing. Genomic DNA extraction from the blood cell samples was performed with the Qiagen DNeasy Blood Extraction Kit. Libraries were made using the immunoSEQ multiplex PCR assay. A mixture of 60 forward primers for TCR Vbeta segments and 13 reverse primers for TCR Jbeta segments was used in the multiplex PCR. The CDR3 region of rearranged TCR beta genes was amplified from genomic DNA by a multiplex PCR assay. The Illumina HiSeq System was used to sequence the amplified TCR beta libraries as 87-base-pair reads. The original methods were these. Across the roughly 600 repertoires, a later analysis counted about 81 million unique TCR beta chains, some 11 million of which were shared by at least two donors. A nearest-neighbor algorithm error-corrected the raw reads and collapsed the reads into unique sequences, merging closely related sequences to remove PCR and sequencing errors. To assign V, D and J gene segments, CDR3 sequences were aligned to IMGT reference sequences. For a sequence to be retained, a match of at least six nucleotides was required to both a V gene segment and a J gene segment. Rearrangements were called productive when the CDR3 lacked stop codons and stayed in frame with V and J; all others were non-productive. Following IMGT convention, CDR3 was defined as the stretch from the second conserved V-encoded cysteine to the conserved J-encoded phenylalanine. In an earlier analysis of around 540 of the donors, sequences lacking an unambiguous match to a single V gene segment were excluded. In an earlier analysis of approximately 560 of the donors, a V segment was called functional when productive rearrangements were above 56.7%, and segregating when the standard deviation between donors exceeded 5%. A statistical classification framework was built for diagnosing cytomegalovirus status from the catalog of TCR beta chain sequences. A later analysis assigned V and J genes by comparing TCR nucleotide sequences with IMGT/GENE-DB human TR gene sequences. A later analysis assigned CDR3 sequences and most-parsimonious VDJ recombination scenarios with the TCRdist pipeline. In a later analysis, each TCR beta chain was defined by its CDR3 amino acid sequence together with its V-gene family, and reads without a unique V-gene family were excluded. A later analysis removed 450 to 600 highly shared, low-generation-probability nucleotide sequences to deal with suspected cross-contamination and a sequencing artifact. A later analysis calculated a clonal expansion index for each public chain from normalized within-repertoire ranks of inferred template counts. In a later analysis, generation probabilities were computed using a VDJ recombination model fitted to out-of-frame rearrangements, and the results were checked against IGoR. In a later analysis, TCR-TCR, TCR-HLA and TCR-CMV co-occurrence was scored with hypergeometric tests, and a repertoire-size bias correction was applied to TCR pairs. A later analysis estimated false discovery rates by permuting HLA or CMV assignments 20 times. In a later analysis, co-occurring TCRs were grouped using DBSCAN, with TCRdist sequence similarity added in when clustering inside HLA-allele-positive subsets. Repertoires with fewer than 30,000 or more than 120,000 public chains were left out of co-occurrence clustering, as were four to six repertoires with anomalous nucleotide sharing. The immuneACCESS repertoire file appears here via TCRdb, limited to in-frame rearrangements. These files lack a portion of the clones; in checked studies, under half of the deficit traces to unresolved V genes, and the cause of the others is not known. The D gene and trimming were derived from the DNA, and the V and J assignments and clone size from that table. For this sample there are about 160,000 clones; 80% appear just once. The ten largest clones capture 1% of the sample.

Recombination linked TRBV28 to TRBJ2-5, with TRBD2 perhaps the D gene, on 6 matching bases. The sample was PBMCs. This receptor was identified in a woman aged 45-65 years in good health and CMV-seropositive. The DNA sequence reads TGTGCCAGCAGTTTATCGGGACTCCCGGAGCAGTACTTC. Translation gives CASSLSGLPEQYF.